The 20 T cell receptor beta chains listed next were all sequenced from one sample in a study of beta chain features in type 1 diabetes. Points from the study as a whole: When Type 1 diabetes patients were examined, their TCRB CDR3s proved moderately but significantly shorter in all four CD4+ subsets.

Expressed TCRB transcripts were sequenced, since all the RNA that had been isolated was reverse transcribed. Assay: immunoSEQ multiplex PCR; the TCRdb copy retains only in-frame clones and omits some. The table includes around 53,000 clones, about 60% detected once. Their antigen targets remain unknown. Sequences were obtained from stem cell memory CD4+ T cells from blood. The source is a woman aged 25 to 45 with type 1 diabetes.

The rearrangement links TRBV4-2 to TRBJ2-1; no reliable D call. CDR3 length: 15 residues. CDR1 is LGHNA, CDR2 YNFKEQ, per germline. Trimming shortened V by 0 bases and J by 10 bases, and 16 bases separated the two germline ends. This CDR3 is CASSQDRGQTQEQFF. The CDR3 bases are TGTGCCAGCAGCCAAGACCGAGGTCAAACCCAAGAGCAGTTCTTC.

The chain employs TRBV12-5 and TRBJ2-1; the match to TRBD2 covers 9 bases. The CDR3 has 17 amino acids. V shed 3 bases, J shed 4 bases, and the junction held 10 bases outside the gene matches. Germline V lookup: CDR1 LGHNT, CDR2 FRNRAP. The CDR3 DNA reads as TGTGCTAGTGGTTTACAAACCGGGACTAGCAGTTACAATGAGCAGTTCTTC. This sequence encodes CASGLQTGTSSYNEQFF.

V is TRBV5-1 and J is TRBJ2-7, with TRBD2 matching over 7 bases. V lost 0 bases and J lost 5; bases outside the gene matches: 11. Per the germline V gene, CDR1 is SGHRS and CDR2 is YFSETQ. The CDR3 has 16 residues. The CDR3 protein is CASSLGGEGGRDEQYF. As DNA, the CDR3 is TGCGCCAGCAGCTTGGGGGGGGAGGGAGGCCGCGACGAGCAGTACTTC.

The chain is built from TRBV30 and TRBJ1-6, with D possibly being TRBD1 (6 bases). Trimming took 1 base from V and 4 from J, leaving 8 bases between them. Germline CDR1 is GTSNPN and CDR2 is SVGIG (reference sequence). This CDR3 is built from 14 residues. The CDR3 DNA sequence: TGTGCCTGGAGTGCAGGGGCGTATAATTCACCCCTCCACTTT. It encodes CAWSAGAYNSPLHF.

The rearrangement joins TRBV2 to TRBJ1-5; TRBD1 aligns across 8 bases. This CDR3 spans 15 amino acids. Germline CDR1 and CDR2: SNHLY and FYNNEI. With 4 bases clipped from V and 1 base from J, the junction kept 3 bases outside the gene matches. As DNA, the CDR3 is TGTGCCAGCAGTGGACAGGGGCTAAGCAATCAGCCCCAGCATTTT. Translated: CASSGQGLSNQPQHF.

V and J are TRBV7-3 and TRBJ2-5; D possibly corresponds to TRBD1 (6 bases). The ends were cut back, 5 bases at V and 2 bases at J, with 15 bases in the middle. CDR1 and CDR2 (germline): SGHTA, FQGTGA. CDR3 length: 15 amino acids. For the CDR3, the DNA is TGTGCCAGCAGCGAGACCGGGACACCACAAGAGACCCAGTACTTC. Translation gives CASSETGTPQETQYF.

This sequence joins TRBV27 and TRBJ2-1; 9 nucleotides line up with TRBD2. This CDR3 has 16 amino acids. Germline V gene data show CDR1 as MNHEY and CDR2 as SMNVEV (reference sequence). J was trimmed by 7 bases and V by 6 bases; bases with no gene match: 13. In DNA, the CDR3 is TGTGCCAGCAGGTCCCTAGCGGGGAAGGTCGGAAATGAGCAGTTCTTC. This gives the protein CASRSLAGKVGNEQFF.

This chain links TRBV27 with TRBJ2-4; 8 bases are shared with TRBD2. Per germline, CDR1 MNHEY and CDR2 SMNVEV (reference sequence). The CDR3 contains 18 residues. The trim removed 6 bases at V and 1 base at J, leaving 14 bases unmatched. CDR3: CASSTWPGLGKAKNIQYF. The DNA of the CDR3 is TGTGCCAGCAGCACATGGCCGGGACTAGGAAAGGCCAAAAACATTCAGTACTTC.

J is TRBJ1-5 and V is TRBV5-4; unclear D gene. With 3 bases removed from V and 9 bases from J, the gap between germline ends came to 10 bases. Germline assignment: CDR1 SGHNT and CDR2 YYREEE (reference sequence). The CDR3 has 12 amino acids. This CDR3 reads CASSSNSGPQHF. The DNA for the CDR3 is TGTGCCAGCAGCTCCAACTCGGGGCCCCAGCATTTT.

V and J are TRBV5-1 and TRBJ1-1; 8 positions agree with TRBD1. V trimming: 3 bases; J trimming: 4 bases; junction bases outside the gene matches: 5. The CDR3 is 14 residues long. The germline V gene encodes CDR1 SGHRS and CDR2 YFSETQ. CDR3 protein: CASSSRTGTTEAFF. The DNA for the CDR3 is TGCGCCAGCAGCTCCCGGACAGGGACCACTGAAGCTTTCTTT.

This chain joins TRBV28 and TRBJ2-3; TRBD2 matches 7 bases. The V gene end was trimmed by 1 base and the J gene end by 6 bases; junction bases not matched to a gene: 7. The CDR3 is 15 residues long. The germline CDR1 and CDR2 sequences are MDHEN and SYDVKM. DNA of the CDR3: TGTGCCAGCAGTTTATCACGTCGGGAGGAGGATACGCAGTATTTT. Its protein product is CASSLSRREEDTQYF.

This clone appeared once. In nucleotides, the CDR3 is TGCGCCAGCGGTCCTAGCGGGGGAGGGCCAGAGACCCAGTACTTC. It specifies CASGPSGGGPETQYF. V gene TRBV5-1 combines with J gene TRBJ2-5, with 10 positions matching TRBD2. The germline V gene encodes CDR1 SGHRS and CDR2 YFSETQ. The junction had 10 bases not matched to a gene; V was cut back by 7 bases and J by 4 bases. The CDR3 runs 15 residues.

The chain recombines TRBV28 with TRBJ2-7, with 9 bases lining up with TRBD2. Germline trimming cut 2 bases from V and 7 bases from J; bases unmatched to any gene: 9. Germline CDR1 MDHEN, CDR2 SYDVKM. CDR3 length: 15 amino acids. The CDR3 reads CASSLRVAGVNEQYF. DNA for the CDR3: TGTGCCAGCAGTTTAAGAGTAGCGGGAGTCAATGAGCAGTACTTC. Looking up the rest from reference TRBV28 and TRBJ2-7 gives the full variable domain: DVKVTQSSRYLVKRTGEKVFLECVQDMDHENMFWYRQDPGLGLRLIYFSYDVKMKEKGDIPEGYSVSREKKERFSLILESASTNQTSMYLCASSLRVAGVNEQYFGPGTRLTVT.

The chain carries TRBV30 and TRBJ1-3; D ambiguous. CDR1 GTSNPN and CDR2 SVGIG come from the germline V gene (reference sequence). CDR3 length equals 11 residues. The V gene lost 2 bases and the J gene lost 3 bases, with 2 bases spanning the gap. Here the CDR3 DNA reads TGTGCCTGGAGTTATGGAAACACCATATATTTT. This translates into CAWSYGNTIYF.

CDR3 region: CSVERGVDTEAFF. CDR3 DNA: TGCAGCGTTGAACGGGGGGTGGACACTGAAGCTTTCTTT. V and J are TRBV29-1 and TRBJ1-1, with D possibly TRBD1 on 5 matching bases. Trimming took off 2 bases at V and 3 bases at J, with 10 bases between the two ends. CDR1 and CDR2 (germline): SQVTM, ANQGSEA. The CDR3 sequence is 13 residues long.

This clone was seen a few times. The chain uses TRBV7-2 and TRBJ1-2; no clear D. Trimming pared 1 base from V and 5 bases from J, leaving 8 bases between. Germline loops: CDR1 SGHTA, CDR2 FQGNSA. The CDR3 covers 13 residues. The CDR3 DNA follows: TGTGCCAGCAGCTTAGATTCCCGTTATGGCTACACCTTC. The encoded protein is CASSLDSRYGYTF.

The chain employs TRBV7-9 and TRBJ2-3; 9 bases are shared with TRBD2. CDR3 length: 14 residues. The germline V gene has CDR1 SEHNR and CDR2 FQNEAQ (reference sequence). The trim removed 6 bases at V and 4 bases at J, leaving 5 bases unmatched. CDR3 sequence (DNA): TGTGCCAGCAGGGCTAGCGGGACCCCAGATACGCAGTATTTT. This gives the protein CASRASGTPDTQYF.

This clone was seen a few times. The chain recombines TRBV5-1 with TRBJ2-5, with a possible D match to TRBD2 (5 bases). There are 11 residues in the CDR3. Trimming stripped 4 bases from V and 13 bases from J, with 14 bases between. Germline V lookup: CDR1 SGHRS, CDR2 YFSETQ. CDR3 residues: CASSHEGASYF. The CDR3 DNA sequence: TGCGCCAGCAGCCACGAGGGAGCTTCGTACTTC.

This clone turned up a few times. The chain recombines TRBV10-3 with TRBJ2-7, with D perhaps TRBD2 (6 bases). The CDR3 extends over 14 amino acids. V was pared by 7 bases and J by 0 bases, with 13 bases between. Germline V gene data show CDR1 as ENHRY and CDR2 as SYGVKD. The CDR3 loop is CAITGESGSYEQYF. For the CDR3, the DNA is TGTGCCATCACGGGGGAGAGCGGCTCCTACGAGCAGTACTTC.

This chain joins TRBV7-3 and TRBJ2-5, with 10 bases lining up with TRBD2. Unmatched junction bases numbered 3, after V lost 1 base and J lost 4 bases. The germline CDR1 and CDR2 sequences are SGHTA and FQGTGA. This CDR3 region has 15 residues. This CDR3 is CASSLIAGGGETQYF. The CDR3 DNA reads as TGTGCCAGCAGCTTAATAGCGGGAGGCGGAGAGACCCAGTACTTC.